The 18 T cell receptor beta chains listed next were all sequenced from one sample in a study of cytomegalovirus exposure and HLA in healthy donors. PCR used 60 Vbeta primers and 13 Jbeta primers. Profiled with immunoSEQ multiplex PCR; TCRdb holds only in-frame clones, not every one. The sample holds hundreds of thousands of clones, 82% seen once. Sequenced sample: PBMCs. Receptor source: a man aged 35 to 55 in good health and CMV-seropositive.

The CDR3 region has the DNA TGCGCCAGCAGCTTGGGTGGGGCGGTCTATGGCTACACCTTC. Its translation is CASSLGGAVYGYTF. The chain is built from TRBV5-1 and TRBJ1-2; D may be TRBD1 (5 bases). Germline CDR1 is SGHRS and CDR2 is YFSETQ. This CDR3 has 14 residues. V lost 0 bases, J lost 4 bases, and 10 bases lay in between.

The rearrangement joins TRBV5-6 to TRBJ1-2; 8 bases fit TRBD1. Germline V gene lookup returns CDR1 SGHDT and CDR2 YYEEEE. The junction had 11 bases not matched to a gene; V was cut back by 1 base and J by 3 bases. This CDR3 spans 17 amino acids. In DNA, the CDR3 is TGTGCCAGCAGCTTGAGCTTCGCAGGGGGCTCTTACTATGGCTACACCTTC. Translation: CASSLSFAGGSYYGYTF.

There are a few counts of this clone. This chain uses TRBV28 with TRBJ2-6; D may be TRBD1 (6 bases). Germline V CDR1 and CDR2: MDHEN, SYDVKM. V was clipped by 3 bases and J by 0 bases, with 21 bases between them. This CDR3 contains 20 residues. CDR3 loop: CASSFSGTFGRSSGANVLTF. CDR3 coding DNA: TGTGCCAGCAGTTTCTCCGGGACATTCGGAAGAAGCTCTGGGGCCAACGTCCTGACTTTC.

The chain has TRBV19 and TRBJ2-7, with TRBD2 as a possible D gene (5 bases). CDR1 and CDR2 from the germline V gene are LNHDA and SQIVND (reference sequence). V shed 1 base and J shed 3 bases, with 7 bases lying between them. This CDR3 region has 13 residues. CDR3: CASSIGGGYEQYF. CDR3 nucleotide sequence: TGTGCCAGTAGTATAGGAGGAGGCTACGAGCAGTACTTC.

This sequence joins TRBV14 and TRBJ2-7; D is ambiguous. The CDR3 is made up of 14 amino acids. Deletions cut 4 bases from V and 6 bases from J, with 16 bases between. Germline V gene lookup returns CDR1 SGHDN and CDR2 FVKESK. The CDR3, as DNA: TGTGCCAGCAGCCTCTTGGCGGATGGCCGCGAGCAGTACTTC. Translating gives CASSLLADGREQYF.

The V gene is TRBV5-6, the J gene TRBJ2-7; 9 nucleotides align to TRBD2. Trimming at V came to 4 bases and at J to 0 bases, leaving 14 bases not matched to a gene. CDR1 and CDR2 from the germline V gene are SGHDT and YYEEEE. This CDR3 is built from 18 residues. The CDR3 DNA reads TGTGCCAGCAGCGGGCGACTAGCGGAATTTGACCCCTCCTACGAGCAGTACTTC. Protein: CASSGRLAEFDPSYEQYF.

The V and J genes are TRBV6-5 and TRBJ2-7, with 11 bases identical to TRBD2. From germline, CDR1 is MNHEY and CDR2 SVGAGI. Unmatched junction bases numbered 7, after V lost 6 bases and J lost 3 bases. This CDR3 comprises 15 residues. The CDR3 nucleotides are TGTGCCAGCAGACAACTAGCGGGAGCGAACTACGAGCAGTACGTC. Its protein product is CASRQLAGANYEQYV.

The chain combines TRBV9 with TRBJ2-2; 9 nucleotides agree with TRBD1. The length of the CDR3 is 17 residues. Unmatched junction bases numbered 11, after V lost 4 bases and J lost 4 bases. The germline CDR1 and CDR2 sequences are SGDLS and YYNGEE. CDR3: CASSPRGQGVGTGELFF. The DNA of the CDR3 is TGTGCCAGCAGCCCTAGGGGACAGGGAGTAGGCACCGGGGAGCTGTTTTTT.

A few counts support this clone. Written as DNA, the CDR3 is TGTGCCAGCAGTTACTCCAGGGGGCTCTATGGCTACACCTTC. It encodes CASSYSRGLYGYTF. The J gene is TRBJ1-2, the V gene TRBV6-5; 8 bases match TRBD1. This CDR3 spans 14 amino acids. CDR1 is MNHEY, CDR2 SVGAGI, per germline. V gave up 0 bases and J gave up 4 bases; unmatched junction bases: 1.

The chain recombines TRBV10-3 with TRBJ2-1; a weak D match, TRBD2 (5 bases). Trimming cost V 2 bases and J 6 bases, with 11 bases left between them. This CDR3 region has 14 residues. Germline CDR1 is ENHRY and CDR2 is SYGVKD. CDR3 DNA sequence: TGTGCCATCAGTGAGAGACTAACGATCAATGAGCAGTTCTTC. It codes for CAISERLTINEQFF.

The J gene is TRBJ2-1, the V gene TRBV27; 14 nucleotides align to TRBD2. This CDR3 is built from 18 residues. With 8 bases clipped from V and 3 bases from J, the junction kept 12 bases outside the gene matches. CDR1 and CDR2 from the germline V gene are MNHEY and SMNVEV (reference sequence). CDR3: CASLGGTSGSGDYNEQFF. CDR3 in DNA: TGTGCCAGCTTAGGTGGGACTAGCGGGAGTGGGGACTACAATGAGCAGTTCTTC.

The rearrangement links TRBV6-5 to TRBJ2-1; TRBD2 aligns across 7 bases. The junction had 13 bases not matched to a gene; V was cut back by 6 bases and J by 8 bases. The CDR3 runs to 15 residues. Germline assignment: CDR1 MNHEY and CDR2 SVGAGI. In DNA form, the CDR3 reads TGTGCCAGCAGCCCGAGCGGGAAGGGTGCCGATGAGCAGTTCTTC. Translated: CASSPSGKGADEQFF.

This clone was seen a single time. V and J are TRBV12-5 and TRBJ2-5, with 8 nucleotides matching TRBD1. There are 14 residues in the CDR3. V was clipped by 2 bases and J by 10 bases; unmatched bases: 9. Per germline, CDR1 LGHNT and CDR2 FRNRAP. The CDR3 DNA sequence: TGTGCTAGTGGTTTGTCCCGGGACAGGTTGGTCCAGTACTTC. This gives the protein CASGLSRDRLVQYF.

A few counts support this clone. V is TRBV2 and J is TRBJ2-5; no firm D call. The germline V gene encodes CDR1 SNHLY and CDR2 FYNNEI. This CDR3 comprises 13 residues. DNA of the CDR3: TGTACCGCTCACCGCGAGGTCCAAGAGACCCAGTACTTC. Translating gives CTAHREVQETQYF.

The chain combines TRBV29-1 with TRBJ1-5; tentative D call: TRBD1 (6 bases). This CDR3 comprises 13 residues. V shed 5 bases and J shed 7 bases, with 15 bases lying between them. Germline CDR1 SQVTM, CDR2 ANQGSEA. The CDR3 reads CSVSDSLGQPQHF. In DNA form, the CDR3 reads TGCAGCGTTTCGGACAGCTTGGGGCAGCCCCAGCATTTT.

A few counts support this clone. The chain employs TRBV27 and TRBJ2-3; TRBD2 aligns across 8 bases. This CDR3 has 14 amino acids. V lost 6 bases to trimming and J lost 7 bases; unmatched junction nucleotides: 9. In germline, CDR1 is MNHEY, CDR2 SMNVEV (reference sequence). CDR3 nucleotides: TGTGCCAGCAGCCCACGGGGGGGCGTGTATACGCAGTATTTT. Amino acid sequence: CASSPRGGVYTQYF.

For this clone: Other DNA sequences in the sample encode the same CDR3. The chain links TRBV10-2 to TRBJ2-1; D is undetermined. Per germline, CDR1 WSHSY and CDR2 SAAADI. This CDR3 has 13 residues. With 0 bases removed from V and 4 bases from J, the gap between germline ends came to 4 bases. CDR3 protein: CASSESRYNEQFF. The CDR3 DNA is TGCGCCAGCAGTGAGTCCAGATACAATGAGCAGTTCTTC.

The chain combines TRBV7-9 with TRBJ1-1; D not resolved. Trimming cost V 2 bases and J 5 bases, with 12 bases left between them. The CDR3 is 14 amino acids. Germline CDR1 is SEHNR and CDR2 is FQNEAQ (reference sequence). In DNA form, the CDR3 reads TGTGCCAGCAGCTTACCCCCGGGAAAAACTGAAGCTTTCTTT. Its translation is CASSLPPGKTEAFF.